These 9 T cell receptor beta chains came from one sample sequenced in a study of T cells in Graves' hyperthyroidism and ophthalmopathy. The source material, RNA transcripts, was used to amplify TCR beta CDR3 regions. The study used the HTBI primer set for a first-round RT-PCR of the TCR CDR3. TCRdb fed the multiplex PCR reads into MiXCR, producing one record per CDR3 protein. The sample holds approximately 210,000 distinct CDR3 sequences, roughly 18% seen once. The material sequenced was blood. These receptors originate from a man aged 45-65 years with Graves' hyperthyroidism.

DNA for the CDR3: TGTGCCAGCAGCTTGGGGACACCAGATACGCAGTATTTT. Translation gives CASSLGTPDTQYF. The chain employs TRBV5-4 and TRBJ2-3, with D possibly being TRBD1 (5 bases). Trimming removed 0 bases at V and 4 bases at J, with 6 bases between. The CDR3 loop spans 13 amino acids. CDR1 is SGHNT, CDR2 YYREEE, per germline (reference sequence).

The table lists this clonotype with a few counts. The genes are TRBV4-2 and TRBJ2-1, with D unclear. Trimming stripped 1 base from V and 0 bases from J, with 7 bases between. The CDR3 is 15 amino acids. Per germline, CDR1 LGHNA and CDR2 YNFKEQ. CDR3 loop: CASSQARSSYNEQFF. CDR3 nucleotide sequence: TGTGCCAGCAGCCAAGCAAGGAGCTCCTACAATGAGCAGTTCTTC.

The table lists this clonotype with many counts. V gene TRBV6-1 combines with J gene TRBJ1-1; 9 bases match TRBD1. CDR3 length: 14 amino acids. Losses at the gene ends were 5 bases for V and 5 bases for J; bases not matched to a gene: 6. Germline-derived CDR1 and CDR2 are MNHNS and SASEGT. The CDR3 protein is CASSLLDRGTEAFF. In nucleotides, the CDR3 is TGTGCCAGCAGTCTCCTGGACAGGGGAACTGAAGCTTTCTTT.

This clonotype has ten or more counts. This rearrangement joins TRBV18 to TRBJ2-2, with D hard to call. This CDR3 region has 15 residues. Germline assignment: CDR1 KGHSH and CDR2 LQKENI. Deletions cut 4 bases from V and 1 base from J, with 10 bases between. The CDR3 bases are TGTGCCAGCTCACTAACGGCACAGAACACCGGGGAGCTGTTTTTT. Protein sequence: CASSLTAQNTGELFF.

This clonotype was detected many times. The J gene is TRBJ2-1, the V gene TRBV4-2, with TRBD2 matching over 8 bases. The germline CDR1 and CDR2 sequences are LGHNA and YNFKEQ. The V gene end was trimmed by 7 bases and the J gene end by 0 bases; junction bases not matched to a gene: 5. The CDR3 is 15 residues long. As DNA, the CDR3 is TGTGCCAGCATGCGGGAGGAGAGCTCCTACAATGAGCAGTTCTTC. It encodes CASMREESSYNEQFF.

The rearrangement uses TRBV7-2 and TRBJ2-7; the match to TRBD1 covers 8 bases. V lost 5 bases to trimming and J lost 6 bases; unmatched junction nucleotides: 12. In germline, CDR1 is SGHTA, CDR2 FQGNSA. The CDR3 covers 15 residues. The CDR3: CASSPFGQGGGEQYF. CDR3 coding DNA: TGTGCCAGCAGCCCTTTTGGACAGGGAGGTGGCGAGCAGTACTTC.

In its sample, this clonotype was seen a few times. Here the CDR3 reads CASSQGGKGAIGNTIYF. The CDR3 nucleotides are TGCGCCAGCAGCCAAGGCGGTAAGGGGGCGATTGGAAACACCATATATTTT. This chain uses TRBV4-1 with TRBJ1-3; 7 nucleotides match TRBD1. The CDR3 has 17 residues. CDR1 is MGHRA and CDR2 is YSYEKL in the germline V gene. Trimming took 1 base from V and 3 from J; bases not matched to a gene: 9.

The rearrangement joins TRBV4-1 to TRBJ2-7; 9 nucleotides agree with TRBD2. The CDR3 spans 16 residues. Germline V gene lookup returns CDR1 MGHRA and CDR2 YSYEKL. Trimming cost V 2 bases and J 6 bases; bases outside gene matches: 11. The CDR3 loop reads CASSQRGTSIAGEQYF. As DNA, the CDR3 is TGCGCCAGCAGCCAAAGAGGGACTAGCATTGCTGGCGAGCAGTACTTC.

J is TRBJ1-5 and V is TRBV27; perhaps TRBD1 as D (6 bases). V shed 6 bases and J shed 2 bases, with 14 bases lying between them. Germline V gives CDR1 MNHEY, CDR2 SMNVEV (reference sequence). The CDR3 spans 15 residues. The CDR3 loop reads CASSPVQGGNQPQHF. For the CDR3, the DNA is TGTGCCAGCAGCCCCGTACAGGGAGGCAATCAGCCCCAGCATTTT.